These 8 T cell receptor beta chains were sequenced from one sample in a study of regulatory T cells in long-lasting Graves disease. TCR beta libraries were built with iRepertoire HTBI primers and Arm-PCR of CDR3 regions. MiXCR, run by TCRdb on the multiplex PCR reads, gives a single entry per CDR3 protein. The sample consists of about 470,000 distinct CDR3 sequences, about 16% of them appearing once. Indicated time point: newly diagnosed GD, antithyroid drugs for less than 3 months. Isolated PBMC RNA provided the starting material for the TCR library. This sample also belongs to another study, concerning T cells in Graves' hyperthyroidism and ophthalmopathy.

Specimen: peripheral blood mononuclear cells (PBMCs), collected at new diagnosis, from a patient treated with antithyroid drugs. All receptors come from a woman in her 30s with Graves disease.

This chain joins TRBV29-1 and TRBJ2-6; D perhaps matches TRBD1 (6 bases). V lost 4 bases and J lost 2, with 12 bases in between. This CDR3 has 15 residues. Germline values: CDR1 SQVTM, CDR2 ANQGSEA. In DNA form, the CDR3 reads TGCAGCGTTGCCACAGGGACCCCTGGGGCCAACGTCCTGACTTTC. It is translated as CSVATGTPGANVLTF.

This clonotype was seen ten or more times. V usage is TRBV2 and J usage is TRBJ1-2; a weak D match, TRBD1 (6 bases). Between the trimmed V and J ends, which lost 7 bases and 5 bases, there was a span of 29 bases. Germline V lookup: CDR1 SNHLY, CDR2 FYNNEI. The CDR3 totals 18 residues. CDR3 DNA sequence: TGTGCCAGCATTCCCACGGCAGGGACAACCCGAGCCAAGTATGGCTACACCTTC. Amino acid sequence: CASIPTAGTTRAKYGYTF.

There are many counts of this clonotype. The rearrangement uses TRBV7-9 and TRBJ1-1; D may be TRBD1 (5 bases). V lost 1 base and J lost 1, with 7 bases in between. The germline CDR1 and CDR2 sequences are SEHNR and FQNEAQ (reference sequence). The CDR3 runs 14 residues. Here the CDR3 DNA reads TGTGCCAGCAGCTTAGGGACAAGGAACACTGAAGCTTTCTTT. This gives the protein CASSLGTRNTEAFF. Supplemented by reference TRBV7-9 and TRBJ1-1, the full variable domain reads DTGVSQNPRHKITKRGQNVTFRCDPISEHNRLYWYRQTLGQGPEFLTYFQNEAQLEKSRLLSDRFSAERPKGSFSTLEIQRTEQGDSAMYLCASSLGTRNTEAFFGQGTRLTVV.

A few counts support this clonotype. This chain links TRBV7-3 with TRBJ1-6; a weak D match, TRBD1 (5 bases). This CDR3 has 15 residues. V lost 5 bases, J lost 5 bases, and 13 bases lay in between. Germline-derived CDR1 and CDR2 are SGHTA and FQGTGA. The CDR3 loop reads CASSPGRGDNSPLHF. The CDR3 nucleotides read TGTGCCAGCAGCCCTGGACGGGGGGATAATTCACCCCTCCACTTT.

This clonotype was counted at least ten times. The chain joins TRBV3-1 to TRBJ2-7; possibly TRBD1 for D (6 bases). This CDR3 spans 17 amino acids. The V and J ends lost 5 bases and 6 bases respectively, with 26 bases between them. Germline assignment: CDR1 LGHDT and CDR2 YNNKEL (reference sequence). CDR3 sequence: CASSRTAQALGVLEQYF. The CDR3 coding sequence is TGTGCCAGCAGCAGGACAGCCCAGGCCCTTGGGGTCCTCGAGCAGTACTTC.

Notes on this clonotype: This may be a read error: a much more frequent sequence differs by one nucleotide. The rearrangement links TRBV24-1 to TRBJ2-3; D is unclear. The DNA end is more similar to TRBJ2-1, so the J call may be wrong. Germline values: CDR1 KGHDR, CDR2 SFDVKD. The CDR3 spans 17 residues. The CDR3 DNA follows: TGTGCCACCAGTGACCCCGGTATGCACTCCGGCGCGACTGGGCAGTTCTTC. It translates to CATSDPGMHSGATGQFF.

This clonotype has at least ten counts. J is TRBJ2-3 and V is TRBV14; D gene ambiguous. From germline, CDR1 is SGHDN and CDR2 FVKESK. CDR3 size: 13 residues. The ends were cut back, 1 base at V and 1 base at J, with 3 bases in the middle. This chain's CDR3 is CASSQAGTDTQYF. CDR3 bases: TGTGCCAGCAGCCAAGCGGGCACAGATACGCAGTATTTT.

The chain joins TRBV5-4 to TRBJ2-7; 7 positions agree with TRBD1. The CDR3 spans 13 residues. Germline V gives CDR1 SGHNT, CDR2 YYREEE (reference sequence). Trimming took 5 bases from V and 4 from J; bases not matched to a gene: 6. The CDR3 loop is CASSYEQGYEQYF. In DNA form, the CDR3 reads TGTGCCAGCAGTTACGAACAGGGGTACGAGCAGTACTTC.